This TCR beta chain was sequenced in a study of cytomegalovirus exposure and HLA in healthy donors. Germline V gene sequence: CDR1 LGHNA, CDR2 YNFKEQ. The CDR3 length is 15 residues. V dropped 0 bases and J dropped 0 bases, with 9 bases sitting between them. The sample holds a few counts of this clone. Its antigen remains unknown. The protocol was immunoSEQ multiplex PCR, while the TCRdb copy is restricted to in-frame clones and leaves out a portion. Of some 140,000 clones in the sample, roughly nine tenths were seen once. Study-level results: There were a few CMV-associated chains whose specificity for CMV antigens was confirmed in vitro.

The chain carries TRBV4-2 and TRBJ2-7; D may be TRBD2 (7 bases). The specimen was PBMCs. The receptor comes from a man between 18 and 35 years old in good health and CMV-seronegative. CDR3 loop: CASSQEAGASYEQYF. CDR3 coding DNA: TGTGCCAGCAGCCAAGAGGCGGGGGCCTCCTACGAGCAGTACTTC.